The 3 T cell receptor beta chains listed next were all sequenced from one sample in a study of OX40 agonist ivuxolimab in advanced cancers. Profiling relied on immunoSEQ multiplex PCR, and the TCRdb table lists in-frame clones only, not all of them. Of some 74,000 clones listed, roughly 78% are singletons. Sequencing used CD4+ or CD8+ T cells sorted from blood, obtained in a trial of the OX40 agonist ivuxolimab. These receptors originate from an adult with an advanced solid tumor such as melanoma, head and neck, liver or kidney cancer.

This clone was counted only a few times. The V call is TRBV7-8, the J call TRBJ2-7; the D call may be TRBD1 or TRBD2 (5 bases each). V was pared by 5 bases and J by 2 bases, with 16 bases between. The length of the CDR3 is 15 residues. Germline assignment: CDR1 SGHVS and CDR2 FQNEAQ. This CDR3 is CASSPKGRITYEQYF. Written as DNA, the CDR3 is TGTGCCAGCAGCCCGAAGGGACGGATAACCTACGAGCAGTACTTC.

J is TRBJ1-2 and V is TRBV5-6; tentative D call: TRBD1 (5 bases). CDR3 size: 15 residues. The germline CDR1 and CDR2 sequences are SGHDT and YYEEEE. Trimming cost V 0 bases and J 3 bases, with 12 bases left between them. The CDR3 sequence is CASSLEPGRDYGYTF. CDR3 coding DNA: TGTGCCAGCAGCTTGGAACCAGGGAGAGACTATGGCTACACCTTC.

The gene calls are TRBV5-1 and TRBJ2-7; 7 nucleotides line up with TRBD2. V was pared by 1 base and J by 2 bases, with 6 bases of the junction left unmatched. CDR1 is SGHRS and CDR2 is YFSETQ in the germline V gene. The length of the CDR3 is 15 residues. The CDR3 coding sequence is TGCGCCAGCAGCTTGTGGGCTAGCGGACCCTACGAGCAGTACTTC. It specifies CASSLWASGPYEQYF.